This is a list of T cell receptor beta chains from one sample in a study of blood T cells in healthy people across ages. TCRdb used MiXCR to reprocess the 5' RACE reads, holding one entry per CDR3 protein. The data contain hundreds of thousands of distinct CDR3 sequences, less than 25% of them seen just once; the ten biggest clones take up under 9%. These same data were also listed under a study on T cells of mothers and their children.

The sequenced sample consisted of blood. The receptors here all came from a boy between 5 and 17 years old in good health. Each CDR3 is given with its conserved first and last residue. D genes are given only for firm matches. Expanded clones get a size class; other rows say once, few or many, or leave the size out.

CDR3 length	D gene	V gene	clone size	J gene	CDR3 protein	CDR3 DNA
15	.	TRBV6-2/TRBV6-3	few	TRBJ1-5	CASSYGSGRVGPQHF	TGTGCCAGCAGTTACGGTTCGGGCAGGGTAGGGCCCCAGCATTTT
17	TRBD1	TRBV27	.	TRBJ1-4	CASSLTSGQGVREKLFF	TGTGCCAGCAGTTTAACGTCGGGACAGGGGGTACGGGAAAAACTGTTTTTT
15	.	TRBV5-8	few	TRBJ2-3	CASSSWTGATDTQYF	TGTGCCAGCAGCTCGTGGACGGGGGCCACAGATACGCAGTATTTT
16	TRBD1	TRBV20-1	few	TRBJ2-1	CSARENRDRGIHEQFF	TGCAGTGCTAGAGAAAATCGGGACAGGGGGATACATGAGCAGTTCTTC
14	.	TRBV6-6	.	TRBJ1-1	CASSSSGQNTEAFF	TGTGCCAGCAGCTCTTCGGGACAAAACACTGAAGCTTTCTTT
12	.	TRBV7-9	many	TRBJ1-1	CASSWVNTEAFF	TGTGCCAGCAGCTGGGTGAACACTGAAGCTTTCTTT
11	.	TRBV10-3	.	TRBJ2-7	CAISGTSEQYF	TGTGCCATCAGTGGGACAAGCGAGCAGTACTTC
14	.	TRBV7-2	.	TRBJ1-1	CASSLYGANTEAFF	TGTGCCAGCAGCTTATATGGGGCGAACACTGAAGCTTTCTTT
15	.	TRBV6-1	.	TRBJ1-5	CASSASIRDNQPQHF	TGTGCCAGCAGTGCCAGCATCAGAGACAATCAGCCCCAGCATTTT
16	TRBD2	TRBV10-3	few	TRBJ2-1	CAISDLGGDSYNEQFF	TGTGCCATCAGTGACCTCGGGGGGGACTCCTACAATGAGCAGTTCTTC
12	.	TRBV6-6	few	TRBJ2-7	CASSPFFGEQYF	TGTGCCAGCTCCCCTTTCTTTGGCGAGCAGTACTTC
18	TRBD2	TRBV7-8	few	TRBJ2-7	CASSVLGTSGVYFYEQYF	TGTGCCAGCAGCGTGCTCGGGACTAGCGGGGTTTATTTCTACGAGCAGTACTTC
13	.	TRBV29-1	few	TRBJ1-2	CSVESQFGYGYTF	TGCAGCGTTGAATCCCAATTTGGCTATGGCTACACCTTC
13	.	TRBV7-8	few	TRBJ1-1	CASSWGQNTEAFF	TGTGCCAGCAGCTGGGGGCAGAACACTGAAGCTTTCTTT
13	.	TRBV4-1	.	TRBJ1-4	CASSTPGTEELFF	TGCGCCAGCAGCACCCCAGGTACTGAGGAACTGTTTTTT
13	.	TRBV20-1	few	TRBJ1-1	CSARRDSSTEAFF	TGCAGTGCTAGAAGGGACTCTTCTACTGAAGCTTTCTTT
14	.	TRBV7-3	.	TRBJ2-1	CASSYMTSTDEQFF	TGTGCCAGCAGCTATATGACTAGTACTGATGAGCAGTTCTTC
15	.	TRBV18	.	TRBJ1-2	CASSPSMGTHYGYTF	TGTGCCAGCTCACCAAGTATGGGGACACACTATGGCTACACCTTC
12	.	TRBV29-1	few	TRBJ1-4	CSAEGTNEKLFF	TGCAGCGCAGAAGGAACTAATGAAAAACTGTTTTTT
18	TRBD2	TRBV11-1	.	TRBJ2-5	CASSLSGTSGAVRETQYF	TGTGCCAGCAGCTTATCCGGGACTAGCGGGGCGGTAAGAGAGACCCAGTACTTC
18	TRBD2	TRBV3-1	.	TRBJ2-1	CASSQQRLAGESYNEQFF	TGTGCCAGCAGCCAACAACGCCTAGCGGGAGAGTCCTACAATGAGCAGTTCTTC
14	.	TRBV12-3/TRBV12-4	.	TRBJ2-3	CASSLTGRGDTQYF	TGTGCCAGCAGTTTGACCGGGAGAGGAGATACGCAGTATTTT
14	.	TRBV19	.	TRBJ1-1	CASSIAGTLTEAFF	TGTGCCAGTAGTATAGCCGGGACACTCACTGAAGCTTTCTTT
14	.	TRBV5-1	.	TRBJ2-3	CASSFQGFTDTQYF	TGCGCCAGCAGCTTCCAGGGGTTCACAGATACGCAGTATTTT
17	TRBD2	TRBV2	few	TRBJ2-6	CASHVTSFSAGANVLTF	TGTGCCAGTCACGTGACTAGCTTCTCTGCTGGGGCCAACGTCCTGACTTTC
15	TRBD1	TRBV5-5	.	TRBJ2-7	CASSLGDRRVYEQYF	TGTGCCAGCAGCTTGGGGGACAGGAGGGTTTACGAGCAGTACTTC
17	TRBD2	TRBV20-1	.	TRBJ2-1	CSASFPFGAGPGNEQFF	TGCAGTGCTAGTTTCCCCTTCGGAGCGGGACCCGGCAATGAGCAGTTCTTC
16	TRBD1	TRBV5-1	.	TRBJ1-1	CASSESRDSMNTEAFF	TGCGCCAGCAGCGAGAGCCGGGACAGCATGAACACTGAAGCTTTCTTT
11	.	TRBV27	few	TRBJ2-5	CASGDWGAQYF	TGTGCCAGCGGGGACTGGGGGGCCCAGTACTTC
15	.	TRBV20-1	.	TRBJ2-5	CSAPPPSGVYREQYF	TGCAGTGCCCCGCCCCCGAGCGGGGTCTACAGGGAGCAGTACTTC
17	TRBD2	TRBV20-1	.	TRBJ2-5	CSARGLAGGSYQETQYF	TGTAGTGCCCGCGGACTAGCGGGGGGCTCGTACCAAGAGACCCAGTACTTC
14	.	TRBV4-1	.	TRBJ2-1	CASSLRLDVNEQFF	TGCGCCAGCAGCCTTCGACTGGATGTCAATGAGCAGTTCTTC
15	TRBD2	TRBV29-1	few	TRBJ2-5	CSVRTSGGARETQYF	TGCAGCGTTCGGACTAGCGGGGGGGCCAGAGAGACCCAGTACTTC
14	.	TRBV29-1	.	TRBJ1-1	CSVVIAGGNTEAFF	TGCAGCGTTGTAATAGCTGGGGGTAACACTGAAGCTTTCTTT
17	TRBD2	TRBV20-1	.	TRBJ2-1	CSARDPFLAGGPNEQFF	TGCAGTGCTAGAGATCCCTTTCTAGCGGGGGGGCCCAATGAGCAGTTCTTC
16	.	TRBV3-1	few	TRBJ2-5	CASSQDTAVPEETQYF	TGTGCCAGCAGCCAAGATACGGCGGTCCCCGAAGAGACCCAGTACTTC
13	.	TRBV4-1	.	TRBJ2-5	CASSQVSSETQYF	TGCGCCAGCAGCCAAGTCTCATCAGAGACCCAGTACTTC
15	.	TRBV11-1	.	TRBJ1-4	CASSLLGRPGEKLFF	TGTGCCAGCAGCTTACTCGGCCGACCAGGGGAAAAACTGTTTTTT
14	.	TRBV7-9	few	TRBJ2-1	CASSLSLAINEQFF	TGTGCCAGCAGCTTATCTCTAGCGATCAATGAGCAGTTCTTC
14	.	TRBV7-8	.	TRBJ2-7	CASSRNREEYEQYF	TGTGCCAGCAGCCGGAACAGGGAGGAGTACGAGCAGTACTTC
13	.	TRBV5-1	few	TRBJ2-5	CASSQQGPETQYF	TGCGCCAGCAGTCAACAGGGCCCGGAGACCCAGTACTTC